Listed here is a single T cell receptor beta chain. This specimen belongs to a study of shared clonotypes between healthy human individuals. Generated by immunoSEQ multiplex PCR, the TCRdb table keeps only in-frame clones and is missing some. The data contain some 1,100,000 clones, approximately 80% of them seen just once; the ten biggest clones take up 0.52%. The clonotype was recovered from a young man in good health. Some clones in this sample may be carry-over from other donors' samples. The sample was memory CD4+ T cells from PBMCs. Subset of the sample: CD45RA-negative fraction.

The CDR3 coding sequence is TGCGCCAGCAGCTTCATGGGCACCGGGGAGCTGTTTTTT. Protein sequence: CASSFMGTGELFF. V is TRBV5-1 and J is TRBJ2-2, with D hard to call. The length of the CDR3 is 13 residues. With 2 bases removed from V and 4 bases from J, the gap between germline ends came to 6 bases. Germline CDR1 reads SGHRS; CDR2 reads YFSETQ.